This TCR beta chain comes out of a study of Graves' ophthalmopathy and Graves' hyperthyroidism (dated by TCRdb to the late 2010s). For the study in its entirety: Peripheral blood was collected before any treatment was given, at the time of initial diagnosis. In total, some 140 blood samples were TCR-sequenced: under 45 ophthalmopathy, roughly 80 hyperthyroidism and about 17 hyperthyroidism-to-ophthalmopathy patients. Following sampling, methimazole starting at 30 mg daily was administered to hyperthyroidism patients, and high-dose intravenous methylprednisolone was administered to ophthalmopathy patients. In five or six hyperthyroidism patients, T-cell repertoires of thyroid tissue and blood were compared. To explore V-J signatures that distinguish ophthalmopathy from hyperthyroidism, a discovery set of 100 patients was enrolled, made up of about 40 with ophthalmopathy and around 57 with stable hyperthyroidism. The 100 discovery patients were randomly divided into training and test sets at a 7:3 ratio. For independent validation, a separate cohort was made up of 18 hyperthyroidism patients plus 17 patients who later progressed from hyperthyroidism to ophthalmopathy. The study used signatures of the TCR beta repertoire to tell Graves' ophthalmopathy apart from Graves' hyperthyroidism and to predict which patients would progress to ophthalmopathy. Here is what the overall study found, with its caveats: In cross-validation, the 13-signature model distinguished ophthalmopathy from stable hyperthyroidism with nearly 90% sensitivity and around 82% specificity, and in the test set the corresponding values were around 80% and 75%. In validation, the model predicted ophthalmopathy progression with about 71% sensitivity and 72.22% specificity; about a dozen predicted patients were CT-confirmed with GO in a median of 6.5 months. Sample size was not statistically predetermined, and group allocation was not concealed from the investigators. Most expanded thyroid clonotypes with frequency above 0.001 were also detected in blood, suggesting blood repertoires may reflect the thyroid immune response.

At least ten counts were recorded for this clonotype. Its antigen remains unidentified. Per-base quality was not reported, and no clone a single base away is much larger than it. Hyperthyroidism was defined as stable when no progression to ophthalmopathy occurred within 18 months of follow-up. Hyperthyroidism patients were newly diagnosed, were aged 18 to 65 years, and had a disease duration under 2 months. Patients with other autoimmune diseases, uncontrolled infections, pregnancy or lactation were excluded. Clinical symptoms, serum thyroxine, TRAb, thyroid ultrasound and orbital computed tomography were used for diagnosis. Ficoll-Paque density gradient centrifugation was used to isolate PBMCs from approximately 10 ml of fresh peripheral blood. Total RNA was extracted using Trizol reagent, and RNA quality was checked on an Agilent 2100 Bioanalyzer. The CDR3 contains 16 residues, cysteine and phenylalanine counted. Only the CDR3 DNA is retained, 48 bases long and in frame from the first base. The germline V and J ends show losses of 2 bases and 3 bases respectively, and no gene match explains 1 base of the junction. The germline V gene gives CDR1 as SGHVT and CDR2 as SQSDAQ.

For repertoire sequencing, the TCR beta CDR3 regions were amplified from RNA transcripts. HTBI primers and the Qiagen OneStep RT-PCR kit were used in a first-round RT-PCR, which was followed by a second-round multiplex PCR, size selection and purification. Sequencing of the libraries was carried out on an Illumina HiSeq2000 in paired-end mode with 100 bp reads. For the original study's pipeline: SOAPnuke was used to process the reads, removing any read that contained adapters or uncalled bases, had a mean Phred below 15, or lacked an exact match to the constant primer or identifier. High-quality paired reads were merged with COPE v1.2.5. Unique nucleotide sequences were defined as clonotypes and aligned to IMGT TRB V, D and J references using MiTCR v1.1. The analysis was limited to V-J combinations with a frequency above 0.0001, which together covered just over 98% of the repertoires. For each V-J combination, a TCR clonal expansion and chaos score was defined as F50 clonal expansion divided by the chaos observed in the TCRdist matrix. Features were reduced by Welch's t-statistics and random forest to roughly 14 V-J combinations, which fed a naive Bayes classifier. The similarity between thyroid and blood repertoires was quantified using the Morisita-Horn index. TCRdb reanalyzed the raw reads on its own, using fastp at Q25 for trimming and MiXCR for clone calling, and kept in-frame beta chains. Entries are consolidated by CDR3 protein sequence, retaining the most common genes and DNA. TCRdb assigned the V and J calls; the authors' analysis was not used. Within this sample are roughly 380,000 distinct CDR3 sequences, with less than 20% of them counted one time only. 5.5% to 7% of the sample is taken by the ten largest.

The V gene is TRBV7-4 and the J gene is TRBJ1-6, with 10 middle bases fitting TRBD1. This receptor was obtained from a woman aged 18 to 35 with stable Graves' hyperthyroidism. Donor details come from another sample of the same person, matched by shared clones. Sample: peripheral blood. The base sequence is TGTGCCAGCAGCTTACGGGACAGGGGCTATAATTCACCCCTCCACTTT. This yields the protein CASSLRDRGYNSPLHF.